These 20 T cell receptor beta chains share one sample of origin, sequenced in a study of blood T cell repertoires in COVID-19. The assay was immunoSEQ multiplex PCR, and TCRdb's table has in-frame clones only and misses some. The sample records fewer than 40,000 clones, almost 85% being singletons. The sample taken for sequencing was peripheral blood. The receptor set was obtained from an elderly man with active COVID-19.

The chain carries TRBV6-5 and TRBJ2-7; D is perhaps TRBD1 (6 bases). Per germline, CDR1 MNHEY and CDR2 SVGAGI. V lost 6 bases to trimming and J lost 3 bases, with 12 bases between them. The CDR3 runs 13 residues. The CDR3 DNA is TGTGCCAGCAGGGGGGACATGGACTACGAGCAGTACTTC. The encoded protein is CASRGDMDYEQYF.

This rearrangement joins TRBV2 to TRBJ2-5; 8 nucleotides match TRBD2. V was pared by 4 bases and J by 4 bases, with 5 bases of the junction left unmatched. Looked up from germline, CDR1 is SNHLY and CDR2 is FYNNEI. This CDR3 is 14 amino acids long. This CDR3 is CASSGAGGAETQYF. The CDR3 DNA sequence: TGTGCCAGCAGTGGCGCGGGGGGTGCAGAGACCCAGTACTTC. Variable domain in full (rest from reference TRBV2 and TRBJ2-5): EPEVTQTPSHQVTQMGQEVILRCVPISNHLYFYWYRQILGQKVEFLVSFYNNEISEKSEIFDDQFSVERPDGSNFTLKIRSTKLEDSAMYFCASSGAGGAETQYFGPGTRLLVL.

V is TRBV6-5 and J is TRBJ1-6; no firm D call. Trimming cost V 8 bases and J 7 bases, with 15 bases left between them. Germline V gives CDR1 MNHEY, CDR2 SVGAGI. This CDR3 is 14 amino acids long. The CDR3 DNA follows: TGTGCCAGCCGAGGCGACCTACTCAATTCACCCCTCCACTTT. As protein: CASRGDLLNSPLHF.

The table lists this clone with a few counts. CDR3 DNA: TGTGCCAGTAGTGGCAGACAGGGGGCAGGTGATACGCAGTATTTT. Residues: CASSGRQGAGDTQYF. The chain joins TRBV19 to TRBJ2-3, with 10 positions matching TRBD1. Trimming at V came to 5 bases and at J to 6 bases, leaving 8 bases not matched to a gene. Per germline, CDR1 LNHDA and CDR2 SQIVND (reference sequence). The CDR3 length is 15 residues. Full variable domain (remainder filled in from reference TRBV19 and TRBJ2-3): DGGITQSPKYLFRKEGQNVTLSCEQNLNHDAMYWYRQDPGQGLRLIYYSQIVNDFQKGDIAEGYSVSREKKESFPLTVTSAQKNPTAFYLCASSGRQGAGDTQYFGPGTRLTVL.

The chain uses TRBV5-1 and TRBJ2-7; 9 bases align to TRBD1. The CDR3 runs 15 residues. The germline V gene has CDR1 SGHRS and CDR2 YFSETQ. V lost 0 bases to trimming and J lost 5 bases; unmatched junction nucleotides: 6. DNA for the CDR3: TGCGCCAGCAGCTTGGCCGGGACAGGGAGCGACGAGCAGTACTTC. It yields the protein CASSLAGTGSDEQYF.

This rearrangement joins TRBV10-3 to TRBJ1-2; D possibly corresponds to TRBD1 (5 bases). V was shortened by 8 bases and J by 6 bases, with 19 bases between the two germline ends. The CDR3 totals 14 residues. CDR1 is ENHRY, CDR2 SYGVKD, per germline. The CDR3 loop is CAIYPGDGFNGYTF. The DNA of the CDR3 is TGTGCCATCTATCCGGGGGATGGTTTTAATGGCTACACCTTC.

This clone was observed a handful of times. This rearrangement joins TRBV27 to TRBJ1-4, with 9 bases matching TRBD1. CDR3 size: 18 residues. V lost 3 bases and J lost 3; bases outside the gene matches: 11. Germline values: CDR1 MNHEY, CDR2 SMNVEV (reference sequence). The CDR3 DNA sequence: TGTGCCAGCAGTTTCCTGACCACAGGGGGCTGGGCTAATGAAAAACTGTTTTTT. Amino acids: CASSFLTTGGWANEKLFF.

The rearrangement joins TRBV15 to TRBJ2-7; D is unresolved. The length of the CDR3 is 13 residues. V dropped 8 bases and J dropped 4 bases, with 15 bases sitting between them. Germline CDR1 is LNHNV and CDR2 is YYDKDF (reference sequence). The CDR3 region has the DNA TGTGCCACCCAGGAAGAACCCTTGTACGAGCAGTACTTC. Its protein is CATQEEPLYEQYF.

The chain couples TRBV27 to TRBJ2-3; D may be TRBD1 (5 bases). CDR3 size: 15 residues. Germline V gives CDR1 MNHEY, CDR2 SMNVEV (reference sequence). V lost 5 bases to trimming and J lost 1 base, with 13 bases between them. CDR3 protein: CASSGWGRGTDTQYF. The CDR3 region has the DNA TGTGCCAGCAGTGGGTGGGGCAGGGGCACAGATACGCAGTATTTT.

This clone was observed a handful of times. The J gene is TRBJ2-7, the V gene TRBV9, with TRBD2 matching 12 bases. Trimming at V came to 3 bases and at J to 12 bases, leaving 10 bases not matched to a gene. The CDR3 runs 14 residues. Germline V gene data show CDR1 as SGDLS and CDR2 as YYNGEE. CDR3 in DNA: TGTGCCAGCAGCGGAGGGACTAGCGGGCCTCCCCGGTACTTC. Protein sequence: CASSGGTSGPPRYF.

The rearrangement links TRBV6-5 to TRBJ1-2; 8 bases are shared with TRBD1. The CDR3 runs 13 residues. CDR1 and CDR2 (germline): MNHEY, SVGAGI. V shed 6 bases and J 4 bases; nucleotides not matched to a gene: 4. CDR3 in amino acids: CASRQGGSYGYTF. CDR3 DNA sequence: TGTGCCAGCAGACAGGGGGGCTCCTATGGCTACACCTTC.

This clone was seen more than once but under ten times. The chain carries TRBV5-1 and TRBJ2-2, with TRBD1 identical over 9 bases. The J segment lost 1 base and the V segment lost 4 bases, leaving 5 bases of the junction unmatched. This CDR3 is 16 amino acids long. CDR1 and CDR2 (germline): SGHRS, YFSETQ. The CDR3 here is CASSPGQGGNTGELFF. DNA for the CDR3: TGCGCCAGCAGCCCGGGACAGGGTGGGAACACCGGGGAGCTGTTTTTT.

The V and J genes are TRBV23-1 and TRBJ2-5; TRBD1 agrees at 7 bases. TRBV23-1 is recorded as an ORF, its role being uncertain. This CDR3 has 14 amino acids. V trimming: 4 bases; J trimming: 4 bases; junction bases outside the gene matches: 6. The CDR3: CASSPKGAGETQYF. The CDR3 nucleotides are TGCGCCAGCAGTCCTAAGGGGGCAGGAGAGACCCAGTACTTC.

V and J are TRBV19 and TRBJ1-2; 9 nucleotides agree with TRBD1. CDR1 is LNHDA and CDR2 is SQIVND in the germline V gene (reference sequence). The junction had 8 bases not matched to a gene; V was cut back by 2 bases and J by 4 bases. The CDR3 loop spans 16 amino acids. In DNA form, the CDR3 reads TGTGCCAGTAGTATAAGTCCCACGGGACAGGGCTATGGCTACACCTTC. Translating gives CASSISPTGQGYGYTF. Looking up the rest from reference TRBV19 and TRBJ1-2 gives the full variable domain: DGGITQSPKYLFRKEGQNVTLSCEQNLNHDAMYWYRQDPGQGLRLIYYSQIVNDFQKGDIAEGYSVSREKKESFPLTVTSAQKNPTAFYLCASSISPTGQGYGYTFGSGTRLTVV.

This rearrangement joins TRBV2 to TRBJ1-2; TRBD1 agrees at 8 bases. Germline CDR1 and CDR2: SNHLY and FYNNEI. V dropped 4 bases and J dropped 8; count of bases not matched to a gene: 6. The CDR3 has 13 residues. The CDR3 DNA is TGTGCCAGCAGTGCACCAGGGGGCATGGGCTACACCTTC. Its translation is CASSAPGGMGYTF. The whole variable domain, filled in from reference TRBV2 and TRBJ1-2, reads EPEVTQTPSHQVTQMGQEVILRCVPISNHLYFYWYRQILGQKVEFLVSFYNNEISEKSEIFDDQFSVERPDGSNFTLKIRSTKLEDSAMYFCASSAPGGMGYTFGSGTRLTVV.

This clone appeared a few times. The V call is TRBV7-9, the J call TRBJ2-7, with TRBD1 matching over 10 bases. V was pared by 0 bases and J by 5 bases, with 4 bases of the junction left unmatched. There are 15 residues in the CDR3. Per the germline V gene, CDR1 is SEHNR and CDR2 is FQNEAQ (reference sequence). The DNA for the CDR3 is TGTGCCAGCAGCTTAGCTTTTGGACAGGGGGACGAGCAGTACTTC. This encodes CASSLAFGQGDEQYF.

V is TRBV5-3 and J is TRBJ2-7, with 7 bases fitting TRBD2. TRBV5-3 is an open reading frame, and its role is uncertain. The CDR3 runs 16 residues. V dropped 5 bases and J dropped 0; count of bases not matched to a gene: 11. The CDR3 DNA follows: TGTGCCAGAAGGTATTGTGCGGGGGACTCCTCCTACGAGCAGTACTTC. This sequence encodes CARRYCAGDSSYEQYF.

The chain has TRBV5-4 and TRBJ2-5; 9 nucleotides line up with TRBD2. The trim removed 1 base at V and 1 base at J, leaving 5 bases unmatched. CDR1 and CDR2 from the germline V gene are SGHNT and YYREEE (reference sequence). This CDR3 is 16 amino acids long. The CDR3 DNA is TGTGCCAGCAGCTTGTTGGCTAGCGGGGCCCAAGAGACCCAGTACTTC. Translated: CASSLLASGAQETQYF.

The V and J genes are TRBV5-1 and TRBJ2-3; TRBD1 aligns across 9 bases. The CDR3 consists of 15 residues. With 2 bases clipped from V and 4 bases from J, the junction kept 5 bases outside the gene matches. Germline V gene data show CDR1 as SGHRS and CDR2 as YFSETQ. The CDR3 nucleotides are TGCGCCAGCAGCTTAAACAGGGGGCGCGCAGATACGCAGTATTTT. Translation gives CASSLNRGRADTQYF.

The chain has TRBV10-1 and TRBJ2-5, with 9 bases lining up with TRBD2. Germline CDR1 and CDR2: WNHNN and SYGVQD (reference sequence). V trimming: 0 bases; J trimming: 2 bases; junction bases outside the gene matches: 7. This CDR3 spans 17 amino acids. For the CDR3, the DNA is TGCGCCAGCAGTGAGTCAACGGCTAGCGGGAAACAAGAGACCCAGTACTTC. This sequence encodes CASSESTASGKQETQYF.